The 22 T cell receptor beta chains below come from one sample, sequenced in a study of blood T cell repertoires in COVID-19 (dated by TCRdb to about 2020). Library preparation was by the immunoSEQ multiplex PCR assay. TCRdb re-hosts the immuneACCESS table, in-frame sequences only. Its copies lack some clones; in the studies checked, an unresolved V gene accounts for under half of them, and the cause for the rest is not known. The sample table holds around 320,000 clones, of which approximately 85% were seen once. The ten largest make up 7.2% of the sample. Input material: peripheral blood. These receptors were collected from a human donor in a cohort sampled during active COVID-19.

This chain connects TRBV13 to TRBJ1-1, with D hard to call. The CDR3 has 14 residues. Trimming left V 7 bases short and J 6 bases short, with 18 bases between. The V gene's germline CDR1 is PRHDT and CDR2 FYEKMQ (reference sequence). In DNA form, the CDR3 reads TGTGCCAGCACCGAGAGGACGGGGAAGGCTGAAGCTTTCTTT. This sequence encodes CASTERTGKAEAFF.

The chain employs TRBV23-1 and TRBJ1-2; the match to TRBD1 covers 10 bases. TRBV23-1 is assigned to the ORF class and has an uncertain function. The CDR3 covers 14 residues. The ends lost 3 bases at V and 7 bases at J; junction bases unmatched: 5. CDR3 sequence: CASSHPGQGFGYTF. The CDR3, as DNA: TGCGCCAGCAGTCACCCGGGACAGGGGTTTGGCTACACCTTC.

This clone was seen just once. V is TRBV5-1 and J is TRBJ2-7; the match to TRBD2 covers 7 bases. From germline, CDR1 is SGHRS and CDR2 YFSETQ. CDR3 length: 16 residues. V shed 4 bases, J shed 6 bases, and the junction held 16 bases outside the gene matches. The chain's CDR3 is CASSPLASSGEVEQYF. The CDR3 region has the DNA TGCGCCAGCAGCCCATTGGCGTCGAGCGGGGAGGTCGAGCAGTACTTC. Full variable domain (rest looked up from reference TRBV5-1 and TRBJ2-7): KAGVTQTPRYLIKTRGQQVTLSCSPISGHRSVSWYQQTPGQGLQFLFEYFSETQRNKGNFPGRFSGRQFSNSRSEMNVSTLELGDSALYLCASSPLASSGEVEQYFGPGTRLTVT.

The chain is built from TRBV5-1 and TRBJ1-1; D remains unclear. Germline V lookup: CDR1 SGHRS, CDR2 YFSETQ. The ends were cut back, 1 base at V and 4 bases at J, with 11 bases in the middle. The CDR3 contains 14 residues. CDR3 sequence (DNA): TGCGCCAGCAGCTTGATGCTGGGAGGCACTGAAGCTTTCTTT. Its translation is CASSLMLGGTEAFF.

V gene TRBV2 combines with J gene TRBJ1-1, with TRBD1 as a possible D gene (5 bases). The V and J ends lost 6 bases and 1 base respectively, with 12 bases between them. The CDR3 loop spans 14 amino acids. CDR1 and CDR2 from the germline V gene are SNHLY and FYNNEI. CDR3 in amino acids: CASRMRQGNTEAFF. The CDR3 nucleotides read TGTGCCAGCAGAATGCGGCAGGGGAACACTGAAGCTTTCTTT. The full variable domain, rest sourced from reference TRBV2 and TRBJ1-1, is EPEVTQTPSHQVTQMGQEVILRCVPISNHLYFYWYRQILGQKVEFLVSFYNNEISEKSEIFDDQFSVERPDGSNFTLKIRSTKLEDSAMYFCASRMRQGNTEAFFGQGTRLTVV.

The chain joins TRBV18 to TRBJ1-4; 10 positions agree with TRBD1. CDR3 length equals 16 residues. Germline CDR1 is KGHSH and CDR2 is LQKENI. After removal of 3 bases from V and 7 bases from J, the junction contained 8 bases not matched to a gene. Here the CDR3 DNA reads TGTGCCAGCTCACCGGGGACAGGGGAGCTCGGTGAAAAACTGTTTTTT. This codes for CASSPGTGELGEKLFF.

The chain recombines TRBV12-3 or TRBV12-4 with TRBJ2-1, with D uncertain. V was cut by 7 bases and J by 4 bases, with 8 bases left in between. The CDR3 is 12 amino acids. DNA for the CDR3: TGTGCCAGCACCCCCAGTTACAATGAGCAGTTCTTC. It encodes CASTPSYNEQFF.

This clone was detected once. The CDR3 loop reads CASSWGTGGQPQHF. The CDR3 DNA sequence: TGCGCCAGCAGCTGGGGGACAGGGGGCCAGCCCCAGCATTTT. This chain joins TRBV5-1 and TRBJ1-5; 12 bases are a match to TRBD1. The CDR3 contains 14 residues. The junction had 2 bases not matched to a gene; V was cut back by 3 bases and J by 7 bases. CDR1 and CDR2 from the germline V gene are SGHRS and YFSETQ.

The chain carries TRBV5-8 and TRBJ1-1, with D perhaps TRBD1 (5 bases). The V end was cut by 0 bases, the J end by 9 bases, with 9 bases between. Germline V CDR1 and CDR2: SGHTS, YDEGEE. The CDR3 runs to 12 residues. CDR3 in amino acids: CASSLVYRQAFF. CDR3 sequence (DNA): TGTGCCAGCAGCTTGGTGTACAGGCAAGCTTTCTTT.

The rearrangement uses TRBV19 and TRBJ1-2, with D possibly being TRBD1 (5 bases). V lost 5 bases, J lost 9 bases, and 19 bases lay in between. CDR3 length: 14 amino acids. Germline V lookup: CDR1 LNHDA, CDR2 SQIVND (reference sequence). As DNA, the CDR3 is TGTGCCAGTAGTCCAGGGACTCAGGATCCCAGCTACACCTTC. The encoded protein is CASSPGTQDPSYTF.

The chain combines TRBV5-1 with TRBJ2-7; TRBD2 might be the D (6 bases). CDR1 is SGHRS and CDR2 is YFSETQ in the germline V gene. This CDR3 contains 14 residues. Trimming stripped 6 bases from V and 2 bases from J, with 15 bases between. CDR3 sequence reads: CASTPGRGTYEQYF. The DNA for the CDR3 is TGCGCCAGCACCCCGGGACGGGGGACCTACGAGCAGTACTTC.

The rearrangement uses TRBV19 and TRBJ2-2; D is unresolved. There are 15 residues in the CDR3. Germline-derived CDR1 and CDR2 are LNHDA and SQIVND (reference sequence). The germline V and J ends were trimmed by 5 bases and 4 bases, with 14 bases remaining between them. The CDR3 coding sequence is TGTGCCAGTAGTTTTCCCGGGTCACCCACCGGGGAGCTGTTTTTT. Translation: CASSFPGSPTGELFF.

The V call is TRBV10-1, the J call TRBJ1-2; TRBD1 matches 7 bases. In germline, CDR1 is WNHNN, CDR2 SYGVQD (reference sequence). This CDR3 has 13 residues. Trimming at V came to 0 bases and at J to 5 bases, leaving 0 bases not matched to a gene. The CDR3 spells CASSESTGYGYTF. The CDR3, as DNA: TGCGCCAGCAGTGAGTCGACAGGGTATGGCTACACCTTC.

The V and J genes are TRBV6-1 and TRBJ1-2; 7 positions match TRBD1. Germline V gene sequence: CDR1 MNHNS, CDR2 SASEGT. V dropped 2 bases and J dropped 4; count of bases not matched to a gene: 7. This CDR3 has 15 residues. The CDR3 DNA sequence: TGTGCCAGCAGTGAATTTGGACAGGAACGCTATGGCTACACCTTC. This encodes CASSEFGQERYGYTF.

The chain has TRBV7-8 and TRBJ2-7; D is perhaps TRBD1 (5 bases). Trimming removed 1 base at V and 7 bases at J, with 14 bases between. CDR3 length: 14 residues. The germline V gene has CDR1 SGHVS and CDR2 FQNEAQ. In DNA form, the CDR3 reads TGTGCCAGCAGCTTAGGCGTGAAGGGGATAGAGCAGTACTTC. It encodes CASSLGVKGIEQYF.

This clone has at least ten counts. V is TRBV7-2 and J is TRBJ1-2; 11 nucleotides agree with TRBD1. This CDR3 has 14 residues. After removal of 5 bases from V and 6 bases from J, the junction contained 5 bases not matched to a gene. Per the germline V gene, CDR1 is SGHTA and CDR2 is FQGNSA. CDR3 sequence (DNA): TGTGCCAGCAGCCCCCCGGGACAGGGGGATGGCTACACCTTC. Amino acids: CASSPPGQGDGYTF.

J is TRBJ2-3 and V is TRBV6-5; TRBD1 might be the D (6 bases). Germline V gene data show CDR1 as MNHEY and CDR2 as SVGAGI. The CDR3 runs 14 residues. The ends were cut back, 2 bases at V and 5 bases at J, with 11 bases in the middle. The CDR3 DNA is TGTGCCAGCAGTTACGACAGGAACCAAGATACGCAGTATTTT. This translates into CASSYDRNQDTQYF.

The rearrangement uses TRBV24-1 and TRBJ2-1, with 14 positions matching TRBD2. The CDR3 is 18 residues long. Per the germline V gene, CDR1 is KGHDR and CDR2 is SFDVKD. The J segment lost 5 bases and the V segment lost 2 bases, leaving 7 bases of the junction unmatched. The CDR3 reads CATSDSRTSGGRHNEQFF. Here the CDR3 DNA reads TGTGCCACCAGTGATTCAAGGACTAGCGGGGGGAGGCACAATGAGCAGTTCTTC.

The CDR3 DNA reads as TGTGCCAGCAGCTTATCCCCAGGGGAAACTGGAAACACCATATATTTT. Amino acids: CASSLSPGETGNTIYF. The V gene is TRBV7-3, the J gene TRBJ1-3, with D possibly being TRBD1 (6 bases). CDR3 size: 16 residues. Germline CDR1 SGHTA, CDR2 FQGTGA. V shed 2 bases and J shed 2 bases, with 13 bases lying between them.

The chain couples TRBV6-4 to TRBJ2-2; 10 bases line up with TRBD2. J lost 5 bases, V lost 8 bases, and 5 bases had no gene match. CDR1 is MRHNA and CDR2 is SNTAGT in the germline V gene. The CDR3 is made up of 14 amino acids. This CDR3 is CASGPGLATGELFF. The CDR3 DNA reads TGTGCCAGCGGTCCGGGACTAGCGACCGGGGAGCTGTTTTTT.

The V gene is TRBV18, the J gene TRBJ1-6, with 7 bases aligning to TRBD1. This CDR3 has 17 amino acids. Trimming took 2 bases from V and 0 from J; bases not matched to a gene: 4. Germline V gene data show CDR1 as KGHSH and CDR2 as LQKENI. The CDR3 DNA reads TGTGCCAGCTCACCAGGGACAGTAAGCTCCTATAATTCACCCCTCCACTTT. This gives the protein CASSPGTVSSYNSPLHF.

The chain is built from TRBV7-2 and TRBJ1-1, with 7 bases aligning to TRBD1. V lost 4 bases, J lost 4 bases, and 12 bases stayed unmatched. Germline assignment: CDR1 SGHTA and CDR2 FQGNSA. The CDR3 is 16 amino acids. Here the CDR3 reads CASSSYRGKSGTEAFF. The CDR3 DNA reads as TGTGCCAGCAGCTCCTACAGGGGTAAGAGTGGCACTGAAGCTTTCTTT. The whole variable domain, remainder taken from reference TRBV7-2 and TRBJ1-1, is GAGVSQSPSNKVTEKGKDVELRCDPISGHTALYWYRQSLGQGLEFLIYFQGNSAPDKSGLPSDRFSAERTGGSVSTLTIQRTQQEDSAVYLCASSSYRGKSGTEAFFGQGTRLTVV.